This is a list of T cell receptor beta chains from one sample in a study of cytomegalovirus exposure and HLA in healthy donors. Data came from immunoSEQ multiplex PCR; TCRdb stores just in-frame clones and leaves some out. The sample carries roughly 180,000 clones, about 85% recorded once. The sequenced sample was PBMCs. These receptors originate from a woman in her fifties or sixties in good health and CMV-seropositive. Each CDR3 is given with its conserved first and last residue.

v_call cdr3_aa
TRBV18 CASSPGPLRDSNQPQHF
TRBV5-1 CASSLETGPNRGGELFF
TRBV7-2 CASSATGGGSYEQYF
TRBV28 CASSLYQRGLTDTQYF
TRBV9 CASSVGGATELFF
TRBV27 CASKGTSGRGAYNEQFF
TRBV18 CASSPEQEFFYGYTF
TRBV19 CASSLGAGYGYTF
TRBV7-2 CASSLAVVDTTGELFF
TRBV4-1 CASSQDGVASNEQFF
TRBV11-3 CASSSEGGEKQYF
TRBV7-9 CSSISDLTGATYEQYF
TRBV7-2 CASSSERWTSGPSYEQYF
TRBV7-3 CASSLTSGRKDTQYF
TRBV2 CASTVTGPQETQYF
TRBV7-8 CASSSGSYGYTF
TRBV19 CATMGSGWVVAGELFF
TRBV19 CASSTRKAYEQYF
TRBV10-3 CAISDLQGANTGELFF
TRBV10-3 CAISEPTRGTLYEQYF
TRBV7-2 CASSLGQGSRYGYTF
TRBV7-2 CASSLRLHEQYF
TRBV7-9 CSSSLGSYSNQPQHF
TRBV7-2 CASSFFMSGGAGEQFF
TRBV4-3 CASSQGGGGVGEKLFF
TRBV5-1 CASSLGGGEVTEAFF
TRBV5-1 CASSLGRLAADTQYF
TRBV18 CASSDREYNEQFF
TRBV5-8 CASSLMGQVSDTQYF
TRBV9 CASSVGPSSYEQYF
TRBV25-1 CASSRGGRDEAFF
TRBV27 CASSHFNYNEQFF
TRBV27 CASSSMVGAVGYEQYF
TRBV5-4 CASSKAMSEQYF
TRBV7-2 CASSLGDRGTPLHF
TRBV5-1 CASSLQVVAGQETQYF
TRBV7-2 CASSLVAASYNEQFF
TRBV7-8 CASSADRLRTDTQYF
TRBV6-5 CASSSGLAGTYEQYF
TRBV19 CASRQGNYYEQYF
TRBV5-6 CASSLYTGVPSSYNEQFF
TRBV10-2 CASSESAGGLSETQYF
TRBV5-1 CASSWTENTEAFF
TRBV2 CASSVEKEYGYTF
TRBV7-6 CASSLAGTGRGYTF
TRBV6-5 CASSYGGGGRYEQYF
TRBV5-1 CASSGTGDGYTF
TRBV4-3 CASSQETGGLGGELFF
TRBV5-1 CASSSGDRGFTDTQYF
TRBV6-5 CASRDAGQTNTEAFF
TRBV29-1 CSVAVTGNQETQYF
TRBV5-6 CASSLGTRGPNSPLHF
TRBV6-1 CASRDGGKLFF
TRBV19 CASRPGGSNQPQHF